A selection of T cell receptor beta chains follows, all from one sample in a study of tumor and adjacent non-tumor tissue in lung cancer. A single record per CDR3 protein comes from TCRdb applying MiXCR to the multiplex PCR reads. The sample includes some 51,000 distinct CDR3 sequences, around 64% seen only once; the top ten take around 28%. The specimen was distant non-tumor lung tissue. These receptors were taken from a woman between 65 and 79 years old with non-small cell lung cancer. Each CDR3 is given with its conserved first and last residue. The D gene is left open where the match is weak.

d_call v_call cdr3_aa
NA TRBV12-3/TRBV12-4 CASRGVGTSSGNTIYF
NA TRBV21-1 CASSKFERASGRRNNDQFF
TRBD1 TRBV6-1 CASSKTGVNDEQFF
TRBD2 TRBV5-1 CASSTHGGRRYEQYF
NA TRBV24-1 CSTSDAGIIKNEQFF
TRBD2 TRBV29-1 CSVIELAGFTDTQYF
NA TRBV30 CAWSVSRGGGYAF
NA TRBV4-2 CTSSQDWATNTWGLFF
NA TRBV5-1 CASSLGSSDTQYF
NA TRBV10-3 CAINESDRPSSYNSPLHF
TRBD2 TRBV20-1 CSARERQEDSTSGSTDTQYF
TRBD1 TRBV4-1 CTSGQDRGRLIEAFF
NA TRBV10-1 CASSESSYGGELFF